What follows is one T cell receptor beta chain and its context. Its target is unknown. The data are from a study of STAT5B mutations in CD4+ large granular lymphocyte leukemia. Regarding the study as a whole: Top patient clones used TRBV06 genes more often: 8/27 versus 2/35 in controls.

Measured with immunoSEQ multiplex PCR; TCRdb has only the in-frame clones, and not every one. This sample carries about 24,000 clones, approximately 79% of them seen once, and the ten largest clones take less than 0.85%. Germline lookup yields CDR1 MNHNY and CDR2 SVGAGI (reference sequence). V shed 7 bases, J shed 1 base, and the junction held 9 bases outside the gene matches. The CDR3 runs 16 residues. Source material: CD4+ T cells from blood buffy coats. The source is a human donor in good health. The chain couples TRBV6-6 to TRBJ1-1, with TRBD1 matching 10 bases. This chain's CDR3 is CASTPGTGVKNTEAFF. CDR3 nucleotides: TGTGCCAGCACCCCTGGGACAGGGGTGAAGAACACTGAAGCTTTCTTT.